This is a list of T cell receptor beta chains from one sample in a study of OX40 agonist ivuxolimab in advanced cancers. The assay was immunoSEQ multiplex PCR, and TCRdb's table has in-frame clones only and misses some. The sample records under 75,000 clones, 65% to 85% being singletons. The sample here was CD4+ or CD8+ T cells sorted from blood, taken in a trial of the OX40 agonist ivuxolimab. The receptor source for this set is an adult with an advanced solid tumor such as melanoma, head and neck, liver or kidney cancer. Each CDR3 is given with its conserved first and last residue.

TRBJ2-3 | TRBV11-2 | 15 | CASSLVRWGTDTQYF
TRBJ2-3 | TRBV11-1 | 16 | CASSLGQGPSTDTQYF
TRBJ2-1 | TRBV4-2 | 14 | CASSHAGQGNEQFF
TRBJ2-1 | TRBV6-6 | 16 | CASGTAVGVGSDEQFF
TRBJ2-7 | TRBV7-3 | 15 | CASSRSPSGDYEQYF
TRBJ2-3 | TRBV27 | 16 | CASSSRTSGGEDTQYF
TRBJ2-1 | TRBV5-1 | 17 | CASSPELGPSSYNEQFF
TRBJ2-5 | TRBV7-2 | 13 | CASSLARQETQYF
TRBJ2-5 | TRBV7-6 | 14 | CASSLGGGRETQYF
TRBJ2-3 | TRBV19 | 14 | CASRGRRSTDTQYF
NA | TRBV28 | 15 | CASRRTLQGTYEQYF
TRBJ2-7 | TRBV10-2 | 16 | CASSEPTTGGRYEQYF
TRBJ2-1 | TRBV13 | 15 | CASSTTGTSSNEQFF
TRBJ2-5 | TRBV6-6 | 12 | CASSSTRETQYF
TRBJ2-4 | TRBV28 | 14 | CASTGQGAKNIQYF
TRBJ2-3 | TRBV6-5 | 12 | CASSLRGDTQYF
TRBJ1-4 | TRBV7-2 | 14 | CASSPQGGNEKLFF